This TCR beta chain was identified in a study of long-term antiretroviral therapy in people with HIV. The immunoSEQ assay was v3.0, run at survey level. Libraries were prepared by immunoSEQ multiplex PCR; TCRdb keeps only in-frame clonotypes and omits some of them. The profile shows 13,000 or so clones, 80% of them singletons. This CDR3 has 13 residues. V lost 1 base and J lost 3; bases outside the gene matches: 0. In germline, CDR1 is MNHEY, CDR2 SMNVEV (reference sequence). The sequence was obtained from a man between 40 and 49 years old with HIV. The chain has TRBV27 and TRBJ2-7; TRBD1 aligns across 7 bases. The specimen was unsorted PBMCs, collected 3.2 years before starting antiretroviral therapy. The CDR3 loop is CASSLYRGYEQYF. CDR3 sequence (DNA): TGTGCCAGCAGTTTATACAGGGGCTACGAGCAGTACTTC.